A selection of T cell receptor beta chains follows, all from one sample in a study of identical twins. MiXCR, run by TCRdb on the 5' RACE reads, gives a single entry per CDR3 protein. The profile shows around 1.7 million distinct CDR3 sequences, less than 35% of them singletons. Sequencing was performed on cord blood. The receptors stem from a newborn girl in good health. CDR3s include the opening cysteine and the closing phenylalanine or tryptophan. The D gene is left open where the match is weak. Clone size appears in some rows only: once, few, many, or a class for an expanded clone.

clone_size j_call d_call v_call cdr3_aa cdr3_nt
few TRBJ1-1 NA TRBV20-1 CSARGALLNTEAFF TGCAGTGCTAGAGGGGCCCTCCTGAACACTGAAGCTTTCTTT
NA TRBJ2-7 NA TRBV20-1 CSAKLGSHEQYF TGCAGTGCTAAGCTGGGGAGCCACGAGCAGTACTTC
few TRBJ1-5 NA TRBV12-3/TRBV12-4 CASSLRQHSNQPQHF TGTGCCAGCAGTTTAAGACAACATAGCAATCAGCCCCAGCATTTT
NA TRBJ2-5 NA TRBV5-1 CASSLNSGSQETQYF TGCGCCAGCAGCTTGAACTCCGGGAGCCAAGAGACCCAGTACTTC
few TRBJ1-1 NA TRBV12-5 CASGSDGRATEAFF TGTGCTAGTGGTTCGGACGGGAGGGCCACTGAAGCTTTCTTT
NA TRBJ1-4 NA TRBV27 CASRKTVNEKLFF TGTGCCAGCAGAAAGACAGTTAATGAAAAACTGTTTTTT
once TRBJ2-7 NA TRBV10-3 CAISESGQLEQYF TGTGCCATCAGTGAGTCGGGGCAGCTCGAGCAGTACTTC
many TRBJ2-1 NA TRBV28 CASSLDFYNEQFF TGTGCCAGCAGTTTAGACTTCTACAATGAGCAGTTCTTC
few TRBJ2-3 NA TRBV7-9 CASSLIRSPVVTDTQYF TGTGCCAGCAGCCTAATAAGATCGCCGGTTGTAACAGATACGCAGTATTTT
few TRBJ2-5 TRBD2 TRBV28 CASSLTSGRPNEQYF TGTGCCAGCAGTCTAACTAGCGGGAGGCCCAATGAGCAGTACTTC